This entry lists 28 T cell receptor beta chains sequenced from one sample in a study of blood T cells in healthy people across ages. It was with a sample-barcoded 5' primer and a J-beta primer mix that a second PCR of roughly 7 to 12 cycles was run. TCRdb itself ran the 5' RACE reads through MiXCR, one entry per CDR3 protein. The sample lists about 800,000 distinct CDR3 sequences; 55% to 75% were seen once. Sample: blood. The receptors were sampled from a man aged 30 to 39 in good health.

Comments on this clonotype: This may stem from a read error, because a much larger clone lies one nucleotide away. V gene TRBV9 combines with J gene TRBJ2-1; D may correspond to TRBD1 or TRBD2 (5 bases each). The CDR3 consists of 12 residues. Germline lookup yields CDR1 SGDLS and CDR2 YYNGEE. The CDR3 reads CASGVGGGEQFF. In nucleotides, the CDR3 is TGTGCCAGCGGCGTAGGTGGGGGTGAGCAGTTCTTC.

The chain employs TRBV20-1 and TRBJ2-1; maybe TRBD1 (6 bases). The assigned J gene may be wrong: the sequence end matches TRBJ2-7 better. Germline lookup yields CDR1 DFQATT and CDR2 SNEGSKA (reference sequence). The CDR3 is made up of 14 amino acids. CDR3 nucleotides: TGCAGTGCTAGAGGGCGACAGGACGGAAACGAGCAGTACTTC. It specifies CSARGRQDGNEQYF.

The chain recombines TRBV10-3 with TRBJ1-1, with D uncertain. The CDR3 sequence is 13 residues long. Trimming removed 11 bases from V and 0 bases from J, with 13 bases in between. The germline CDR1 and CDR2 sequences are ENHRY and SYGVKD. The CDR3 here is CASNPVMNTEAFF. The CDR3 nucleotides are TGTGCCTCCAATCCCGTCATGAACACTGAAGCTTTCTTT.

This chain uses TRBV28 with TRBJ1-6; D remains unclear. V was shortened by 3 bases and J by 0 bases, with 9 bases between the two germline ends. The length of the CDR3 is 16 residues. Germline V gene data show CDR1 as MDHEN and CDR2 as SYDVKM. CDR3 sequence: CASSFQASSYNSPLHF. CDR3 bases: TGTGCCAGCAGTTTCCAAGCCAGCTCCTATAATTCACCCCTCCACTTT.

This clonotype was detected once. The chain is built from TRBV29-1 and TRBJ2-3, with 8 bases identical to TRBD2. Germline lookup yields CDR1 SQVTM and CDR2 ANQGSEA. The CDR3 contains 13 residues. The ends lost 7 bases at V and 2 bases at J; junction bases unmatched: 5. This CDR3 is CSGKREFTDTQYF. The CDR3 bases are TGCAGCGGTAAGCGGGAGTTCACAGATACGCAGTATTTT.

The chain employs TRBV15 and TRBJ2-7; D unresolved. Per germline, CDR1 LNHNV and CDR2 YYDKDF (reference sequence). Trimming left V 4 bases short and J 2 bases short, with 15 bases between. CDR3 length: 15 amino acids. CDR3 in DNA: TGTGCCACCAGCATACGAAGAGATACGACCTACGAGCAGTACTTC. It is translated as CATSIRRDTTYEQYF. Full variable domain (outside the CDR3, taken from reference TRBV15 and TRBJ2-7): DAMVIQNPRYQVTQFGKPVTLSCSQTLNHNVMYWYQQKSSQAPKLLFHYYDKDFNNEADTPDNFQSRRPNTSFCFLDIRSPGLGDTAMYLCATSIRRDTTYEQYFGPGTRLTVT.

The V and J genes are TRBV7-2 and TRBJ1-4; the D is unclear. Germline V lookup: CDR1 SGHTA, CDR2 FQGNSA. This CDR3 is built from 13 residues. The V end lost 4 bases, the J end lost 7 bases, and 10 bases lay between the germline ends. CDR3 sequence (DNA): TGTGCCAGCAGCTCGTACCAATTTGAAAAACTGTTTTTT. Its translation is CASSSYQFEKLFF.

The chain couples TRBV20-1 to TRBJ1-2, with 9 positions matching TRBD1. V lost 0 bases to trimming and J lost 3 bases; unmatched junction nucleotides: 17. The germline gives CDR1 DFQATT, CDR2 SNEGSKA (reference sequence). This CDR3 is 19 amino acids long. CDR3 bases: TGCAGTGCTAGAGATACCTTCGGACAGGGGCCAACTTTTGACTATGGCTACACCTTC. It encodes CSARDTFGQGPTFDYGYTF.

V is TRBV29-1 and J is TRBJ2-7; weak D call: TRBD1 (7 bases). Trimming took 6 bases from V and 7 from J, leaving 22 bases between them. Germline V gives CDR1 SQVTM, CDR2 ANQGSEA. The CDR3 extends over 14 amino acids. The DNA of the CDR3 is TGCAGCGTCGCCAGGACAGGTCAAGGGGGGGAGCAGTACTTC. Its protein product is CSVARTGQGGEQYF.

V usage is TRBV6-2 or TRBV6-3 and J usage is TRBJ2-1, with no clear D. This CDR3 comprises 14 residues. The germline V gene has CDR1 MNHEY and CDR2 SVGEGT. V shed 7 bases and J shed 2 bases, with 12 bases lying between them. The CDR3 DNA reads TGTGCCAGCAAAGGAATGCGGACCTACAATGAGCAGTTCTTC. It specifies CASKGMRTYNEQFF.

This rearrangement joins TRBV14 to TRBJ2-5; TRBD2 matches at 9 bases. Trimming took 2 bases from V and 1 from J; bases not matched to a gene: 11. Per germline, CDR1 SGHDN and CDR2 FVKESK. There are 18 residues in the CDR3. The CDR3 nucleotides are TGTGCCAGCAGCCAACTATCGGGGGCTAGCGGGATCCAAGAGACCCAGTACTTC. Translating it yields CASSQLSGASGIQETQYF.

The chain has TRBV20-1 and TRBJ1-5; D perhaps matches TRBD1 (5 bases). Germline-derived CDR1 and CDR2 are DFQATT and SNEGSKA (reference sequence). Deletions cut 0 bases from V and 1 base from J, with 10 bases between. The CDR3 is 15 residues long. The DNA of the CDR3 is TGCAGTGCTAGAGATCGGGGGATCAGCAATCAGCCCCAGCATTTT. Protein product: CSARDRGISNQPQHF.

This chain uses TRBV6-5 with TRBJ2-7; 8 bases are shared with TRBD1. The J call may be mistaken, given a closer DNA end match to TRBJ2-5. This CDR3 comprises 14 residues. Germline V gene data show CDR1 as MNHEY and CDR2 as SVGAGI. The CDR3 DNA sequence: TGTGCCAGCAGTACCCGGACAGGGCGGGAGACCCAGTACTTC. Translating gives CASSTRTGRETQYF.

This chain links TRBV30 with TRBJ2-7; D unclear. Germline V gene lookup returns CDR1 GTSNPN and CDR2 SVGIG (reference sequence). The length of the CDR3 is 13 residues. Between the trimmed V and J ends, which lost 0 bases and 2 bases, there was a span of 8 bases. CDR3 nucleotide sequence: TGTGCCTGGAGTGTAGGCGTTACCTACGAGCAGTACTTC. It is translated as CAWSVGVTYEQYF.

V is TRBV20-1 and J is TRBJ2-7, with D possibly being TRBD1 (5 bases). This CDR3 has 12 amino acids. Germline V lookup: CDR1 DFQATT, CDR2 SNEGSKA (reference sequence). V lost 5 bases and J lost 0, with 8 bases in between. The CDR3 bases are TGCAGTGCTCTGGACAACTCCTACGAGCAGTACTTC. It specifies CSALDNSYEQYF.

This sequence joins TRBV29-1 and TRBJ2-1; D may be TRBD2 (6 bases). Trimming cost V 4 bases and J 4 bases, with 20 bases left between them. Germline V CDR1 and CDR2: SQVTM, ANQGSEA. The CDR3 spans 16 residues. CDR3 DNA: TGCAGCGTTGGCGGGGTCATGGGAGCGACATACAATGAGCAGTTCTTC. This translates into CSVGGVMGATYNEQFF.

V usage is TRBV29-1 and J usage is TRBJ2-3, with D uncertain. The V and J ends lost 6 bases and 2 bases respectively, with 9 bases between them. CDR3 length equals 12 residues. The germline V gene encodes CDR1 SQVTM and CDR2 ANQGSEA. Written as DNA, the CDR3 is TGCAGCGTAGGCCTTAACACAGATACGCAGTATTTT. It is translated as CSVGLNTDTQYF.

The chain carries TRBV7-9 and TRBJ1-5; no reliable D call. CDR1 and CDR2 (germline): SEHNR, FQNEAQ (reference sequence). The CDR3 spans 12 residues. V was cut by 10 bases and J by 6 bases, with 13 bases left in between. The CDR3 nucleotides are TGTGCCACCGGAGGCATTGGTCAGCCCCAGCATTTT. This translates into CATGGIGQPQHF.

This clonotype was counted only a few times. The V gene is TRBV15, the J gene TRBJ2-5; tentative D call: TRBD2 (5 bases). CDR3 length equals 15 residues. Trimming pared 0 bases from V and 5 bases from J, leaving 13 bases between. Germline V gives CDR1 LNHNV, CDR2 YYDKDF (reference sequence). The CDR3, as DNA: TGTGCCACCAGCAGAGACTATACGGGGTCGGAGACCCAGTACTTC. It encodes CATSRDYTGSETQYF.

A single count supports this clonotype. This chain connects TRBV6-2 or TRBV6-3 to TRBJ1-1, with TRBD1 matching over 7 bases. Germline loops: CDR1 MNHEY, CDR2 SVGEGT. J was trimmed by 11 bases and V by 5 bases; bases with no gene match: 5. The CDR3 runs to 11 residues. The CDR3 spells CASSKGQEAFF. The CDR3 nucleotides read TGTGCCAGCAGTAAAGGACAGGAGGCTTTCTTT.

The chain joins TRBV30 to TRBJ2-7; 7 bases map to TRBD2. V shed 1 base, J shed 7 bases, and the junction held 10 bases outside the gene matches. CDR3 length: 14 amino acids. CDR1 is GTSNPN and CDR2 is SVGIG in the germline V gene (reference sequence). The chain's CDR3 is CAWSAGGSLREQYF. Here the CDR3 DNA reads TGTGCCTGGAGTGCAGGCGGGAGCCTTAGGGAGCAGTACTTC.

This clonotype was counted only a few times. The chain links TRBV3-1 to TRBJ1-2; the D is unclear. V gave up 0 bases and J gave up 4 bases, with 9 bases separating them. The CDR3 has 14 amino acids. The V gene's germline CDR1 is LGHDT and CDR2 YNNKEL (reference sequence). CDR3 residues: CASSQDTGTYGYTF. The CDR3 DNA is TGTGCCAGCAGCCAAGACACGGGAACCTATGGCTACACCTTC.

In regard to this clonotype: At one of its ends the junction is not consistent with the germline gene, which may arise from a read error. The CDR3 protein is CSAREGGAGYTF. CDR3 bases: TGCAGTGCCAGAGAAGGGGGGGCAGGCTACACCTTC. The rearrangement joins TRBV20-1 to TRBJ1-2, with a possible D match to TRBD1 (6 bases). CDR1 is DFQATT and CDR2 is SNEGSKA in the germline V gene (reference sequence). The CDR3 loop spans 12 amino acids.

V gene TRBV6-6 combines with J gene TRBJ2-1; a possible D gene is TRBD2 (5 bases). Germline V gene data show CDR1 as MNHNY and CDR2 as SVGAGI (reference sequence). The CDR3 consists of 16 residues. The V gene lost 0 bases and the J gene lost 0 bases, with 9 bases spanning the gap. CDR3 nucleotides: TGTGCCAGCAGTTACTCGGCTAGCCCCTCCTACAATGAGCAGTTCTTC. Translation: CASSYSASPSYNEQFF.

In this sample, this clonotype turned up a few times. The J gene is TRBJ1-2, the V gene TRBV12-3 or TRBV12-4, with no clear D. Trimming cost V 4 bases and J 8 bases, with 11 bases left between them. The CDR3 length is 12 residues. CDR3 DNA: TGTGCCAGCAGTTCCCAAACATTCGGCTACACCTTC. Residues: CASSSQTFGYTF.

This clonotype has ten or more counts. At one boundary the junction diverges from the germline segment, which might be a read error. The chain is built from TRBV5-1 and TRBJ2-6, with D possibly TRBD1 on 5 matching bases. CDR1 and CDR2 from the germline V gene are SGHRS and YFSETQ. The CDR3 is made up of 13 amino acids. The CDR3 reads CASRDSGANVLTF. The CDR3 nucleotides read TGTGCCAGCAGGGACTCTGGGGCCAACGTCCTGACTTTC.

This chain uses TRBV7-2 with TRBJ2-1; 11 bases fit TRBD2. The CDR3 extends over 15 amino acids. Germline lookup yields CDR1 SGHTA and CDR2 FQGNSA. The V and J ends lost 2 bases and 9 bases, in that order; junction bases with no gene match: 6. In DNA form, the CDR3 reads TGTGCCAGCAGCTTAAAAGGGACTAGCGGTATTGAGCAGTTCTTC. As protein: CASSLKGTSGIEQFF.

CDR3 nucleotide sequence: TGCAGTGCTAACAGCGGGAGGGCCGTCGAGACCCAGTACTTC. It encodes CSANSGRAVETQYF. This chain uses TRBV20-1 with TRBJ2-5; 10 bases line up with TRBD2. Trimming cost V 4 bases and J 5 bases; bases outside gene matches: 7. The CDR3 covers 14 residues. Per germline, CDR1 DFQATT and CDR2 SNEGSKA (reference sequence).